The 21 T cell receptor beta chains listed next were all sequenced from one sample in a study of shared clonotypes between healthy human individuals (dated by TCRdb to the early 2020s). Library method: the immunoSEQ multiplex PCR assay. TCRdb mirrors the immuneACCESS table, restricted to in-frame sequences. Some clones are absent from its copies; in checked studies, under half trace to an unresolved V gene, and the reason for the others is unknown. The sample has about 2 million clones on record, about 95% of them singletons. The ten largest clones take up more than 0.95% of the sample. For the CD8 naive samples, CD45RO-negative cells were positively selected for CCR7, yielding a CD45RA+CCR7+ population from which TemRA cells were excluded. The sample taken for sequencing was naive CD8+ T cells sorted from blood. The cell subset or site label, read with the paper, signifies: CD45RA+CCR7+. The receptors come from a young man in good health.

V usage is TRBV6-1 and J usage is TRBJ2-1; 8 bases are a match to TRBD1. V gave up 0 bases and J gave up 4 bases; unmatched junction bases: 5. The CDR3 sequence is 16 residues long. Per the germline V gene, CDR1 is MNHNS and CDR2 is SASEGT. The CDR3, as DNA: TGTGCCAGCAGTGAAGCGCTGGGGGACAGGTACAATGAGCAGTTCTTC. Amino acid sequence: CASSEALGDRYNEQFF.

This clone has just one count. The chain joins TRBV6-6 to TRBJ2-7, with TRBD1 identical over 7 bases. CDR1 and CDR2 from the germline V gene are MNHNY and SVGAGI (reference sequence). Trimming at V came to 5 bases and at J to 3 bases, leaving 7 bases not matched to a gene. This CDR3 comprises 14 residues. As DNA, the CDR3 is TGTGCCAGCAGTGAGGATGGGGACAGCTACGAGCAGTACTTC. It translates to CASSEDGDSYEQYF.

This clone was seen once. The CDR3 region is CASSLQGTSQPQHF. DNA of the CDR3: TGTGCCAGCAGTCTACAGGGGACTAGTCAGCCCCAGCATTTT. The chain carries TRBV27 and TRBJ1-5, with 7 bases lining up with TRBD1. Germline lookup yields CDR1 MNHEY and CDR2 SMNVEV (reference sequence). The CDR3 length is 14 residues. Unmatched junction bases numbered 7, after V lost 5 bases and J lost 6 bases.

This rearrangement joins TRBV4-1 to TRBJ1-2; D is unclear. CDR3 size: 15 residues. Between the trimmed V and J ends, which lost 1 base and 0 bases, there was a span of 9 bases. CDR1 MGHRA and CDR2 YSYEKL come from the germline V gene. CDR3 nucleotide sequence: TGCGCCAGCAGCCAAGTGCAAGCTTCTAACTATGGCTACACCTTC. Its translation is CASSQVQASNYGYTF.

A note on this clone: The identical CDR3 is also encoded by other nucleotide sequences in the sample. This chain joins TRBV6-1 and TRBJ2-7; D tentatively fits TRBD1 or TRBD2 (5 bases each). This CDR3 is built from 14 residues. Germline V CDR1 and CDR2: MNHNS, SASEGT. Trimming removed 1 base from V and 2 bases from J, with 9 bases in between. The CDR3 spells CASSEGVGAYEQYF. CDR3 nucleotide sequence: TGTGCCAGCAGTGAAGGGGTGGGGGCCTACGAGCAGTACTTC.

This clone appeared a single time. The chain has TRBV15 and TRBJ1-2, with D unclear. V lost 0 bases and J lost 3, with 5 bases in between. Germline CDR1 is LNHNV and CDR2 is YYDKDF (reference sequence). There are 13 residues in the CDR3. DNA of the CDR3: TGTGCCACCAGCAGAGATCTTGACTATGGCTACACCTTC. Encoded protein: CATSRDLDYGYTF.

CDR3 in amino acids: CASSPYDRINEKLFF. The CDR3 nucleotides are TGTGCCAGCTCACCCTATGACAGGATTAATGAAAAACTGTTTTTT. The J gene is TRBJ1-4, the V gene TRBV18, with TRBD1 as a possible D gene (6 bases). Trimming cost V 3 bases and J 4 bases, with 12 bases left between them. The germline V gene encodes CDR1 KGHSH and CDR2 LQKENI. This CDR3 comprises 15 residues.

The J gene is TRBJ1-2, the V gene TRBV7-8; 8 bases are a match to TRBD1. The V segment lost 2 bases and the J segment 6 bases; nucleotides outside the gene matches: 8. Germline CDR1 is SGHVS and CDR2 is FQNEAQ. CDR3 length: 15 amino acids. CDR3 residues: CASSLHPGGLDGYTF. The CDR3 region has the DNA TGTGCCAGCAGCTTACATCCAGGGGGCTTGGATGGCTACACCTTC.

The chain uses TRBV11-2 and TRBJ1-4; maybe TRBD1 (5 bases). Per germline, CDR1 SGHAT and CDR2 FQNNGV. Between the trimmed V and J ends, which lost 3 bases and 2 bases, there was a span of 10 bases. The CDR3 length is 15 residues. The CDR3 region has the DNA TGTGCCAGCAGCTTCCAGGGTCCCACTAATGAAAAACTGTTTTTT. It yields the protein CASSFQGPTNEKLFF.

V and J are TRBV4-3 and TRBJ2-5; 9 positions agree with TRBD2. CDR1 and CDR2 from the germline V gene are LGHNA and YSLEER. Trimming cost V 1 base and J 5 bases; bases outside gene matches: 8. The CDR3 loop spans 16 amino acids. CDR3 nucleotides: TGCGCCAGCAGCCAAGTTTTAGCGGGAGATAGGGAGACCCAGTACTTC. As protein: CASSQVLAGDRETQYF.

Regarding this clone: The junction departs from germline at one end; a sequencing error may be responsible. The chain links TRBV7-7 to TRBJ2-5; 8 nucleotides line up with TRBD1. The CDR3 is 14 residues long. Germline V gives CDR1 SSHAT, CDR2 FNYEAQ (reference sequence). The CDR3 region has the DNA TGTGCTAGCAGCTTCAATCAGGGGGCACGGACCCAGTACTTC. It translates to CASSFNQGARTQYF. The entire variable domain, with the rest obtained from reference TRBV7-7 and TRBJ2-5, is as follows: GAGVSQSPRYKVTKRGQDVTLRCDPISSHATLYWYQQALGQGPEFLTYFNYEAQPDKSGLPSDRFSAERPEGSISTLTIQRTEQRDSAMYRCASSFNQGARTQYFGPGTRLLVL.

As for this clone: Other DNA sequences in this sample translate to the same CDR3. This chain connects TRBV5-1 to TRBJ2-1; D is ambiguous. Looked up from germline, CDR1 is SGHRS and CDR2 is YFSETQ. V was shortened by 3 bases and J by 4 bases, with 2 bases between the two germline ends. The CDR3 sequence is 11 residues long. CDR3 nucleotides: TGCGCCAGCAGCTCGTACAATGAGCAGTTCTTC. Residues: CASSSYNEQFF.

With regard to this clone: This same CDR3 is encoded by further DNA sequences in the sample. This rearrangement joins TRBV19 to TRBJ2-7; 15 bases are shared with TRBD2. The J segment lost 3 bases and the V segment lost 5 bases, leaving 5 bases of the junction unmatched. From germline, CDR1 is LNHDA and CDR2 SQIVND (reference sequence). The CDR3 runs 16 residues. CDR3 amino acids: CASSPEGLAGGYEQYF. CDR3 bases: TGTGCCAGTAGTCCGGAGGGACTAGCGGGGGGCTACGAGCAGTACTTC.

J is TRBJ2-5 and V is TRBV5-6; the D call may be TRBD1 or TRBD2 (5 bases each). Germline assignment: CDR1 SGHDT and CDR2 YYEEEE. The CDR3 is made up of 13 amino acids. V was pared by 4 bases and J by 3 bases, with 10 bases between. The DNA for the CDR3 is TGTGCCAGCAGCGGGGACGGAGAAGAGACCCAGTACTTC. This encodes CASSGDGEETQYF. The full variable domain, with the rest looked up from reference TRBV5-6 and TRBJ2-5, is DAGVTQSPTHLIKTRGQQVTLRCSPKSGHDTVSWYQQALGQGPQFIFQYYEEEERQRGNFPDRFSGHQFPNYSSELNVNALLLGDSALYLCASSGDGEETQYFGPGTRLLVL.

This clone has only one observation. V is TRBV11-3 and J is TRBJ2-1, with D perhaps matching TRBD1 (5 bases). V lost 3 bases and J 6 bases, leaving 9 bases between the germline ends. CDR3 size: 13 residues. CDR1 is SGHNT and CDR2 is YENEEA in the germline V gene. The CDR3 reads CASSFGQGNEQFF. The DNA for the CDR3 is TGTGCCAGCAGCTTTGGGCAGGGCAATGAGCAGTTCTTC.

This clone was seen only once. In DNA form, the CDR3 reads TGCGCCAGCAGCTGGAGCAGGGGGGTCCCCTACGAGCAGTACTTC. Its translation: CASSWSRGVPYEQYF. The genes are TRBV5-1 and TRBJ2-7; D may be TRBD1 (7 bases). CDR3 length: 15 residues. V lost 3 bases, J lost 2 bases, and 15 bases lay in between. Germline V gives CDR1 SGHRS, CDR2 YFSETQ.

As for this clone: This same CDR3 is encoded by further DNA sequences in the sample. The chain is built from TRBV7-9 and TRBJ1-6; TRBD1 matches at 9 bases. V was pared by 5 bases and J by 8 bases, with 4 bases of the junction left unmatched. CDR1 is SEHNR, CDR2 FQNEAQ, per germline (reference sequence). The CDR3 runs to 14 residues. The CDR3 loop is CASSPGQGHSPLHF. CDR3 DNA sequence: TGTGCCAGCAGCCCGGGACAGGGACATTCACCCCTCCACTTT.

The chain carries TRBV5-5 and TRBJ1-1; D is uncertain. There are 14 residues in the CDR3. Germline V gene data show CDR1 as SGHKS and CDR2 as YYEKEE (reference sequence). Trimming shortened V by 0 bases and J by 3 bases, and 9 bases separated the two germline ends. The CDR3 here is CASSLESRDTEAFF. The CDR3 DNA follows: TGTGCCAGCAGCTTGGAATCGAGGGACACTGAAGCTTTCTTT.

The V gene is TRBV4-3, the J gene TRBJ2-7, with 9 bases lining up with TRBD1. Trimming at V came to 1 base and at J to 3 bases, leaving 4 bases not matched to a gene. CDR3 length: 15 amino acids. Germline V gene data show CDR1 as LGHNA and CDR2 as YSLEER. DNA of the CDR3: TGCGCCAGCAGCCAAGTTGGGACAGGGATCTACGAGCAGTACTTC. It specifies CASSQVGTGIYEQYF.

On this clone itself: The same CDR3 arises from other DNA sequences in this sample as well. The J gene is TRBJ2-1, the V gene TRBV11-2; the D gene is possibly TRBD1 (6 bases). The V end was cut by 3 bases, the J end by 4 bases, with 7 bases between. Germline V gives CDR1 SGHAT, CDR2 FQNNGV. This CDR3 has 13 residues. The DNA for the CDR3 is TGTGCCAGCAGCTTGACAGGTTACAATGAGCAGTTCTTC. As protein: CASSLTGYNEQFF.

This chain uses TRBV2 with TRBJ1-2, with D perhaps TRBD1 (5 bases). Germline V lookup: CDR1 SNHLY, CDR2 FYNNEI. This CDR3 contains 15 residues. V was shortened by 1 base and J by 4 bases, with 13 bases between the two germline ends. CDR3 region: CASSEVGGSGYGYTF. The CDR3 DNA sequence: TGTGCCAGCAGTGAAGTTGGGGGAAGTGGCTATGGCTACACCTTC. Complete variable domain (other parts from reference TRBV2 and TRBJ1-2): EPEVTQTPSHQVTQMGQEVILRCVPISNHLYFYWYRQILGQKVEFLVSFYNNEISEKSEIFDDQFSVERPDGSNFTLKIRSTKLEDSAMYFCASSEVGGSGYGYTFGSGTRLTVV.